One sample yielded the 10 T cell receptor beta chains listed below, sequenced in a study of Graves' ophthalmopathy and Graves' hyperthyroidism. Amplification of TCR beta CDR3 regions used RNA transcripts. Second-round multiplex PCR came after a first-round RT-PCR that employed HTBI primers. Via MiXCR, TCRdb re-called the multiplex PCR reads, giving one row per CDR3 protein. Of about 160,000 distinct CDR3 sequences listed, under 40% are singletons. Sequencing was carried out using peripheral blood. The receptors shown here come from a woman in her forties with Graves' ophthalmopathy.

This clonotype was observed many times. The chain carries TRBV2 and TRBJ1-5, with D perhaps matching TRBD1 (6 bases). The V end was cut by 6 bases, the J end by 6 bases, with 15 bases between. Germline CDR1 and CDR2: SNHLY and FYNNEI. CDR3 length: 14 residues. The CDR3 DNA is TGTGCCAGCAGCGAGAACAGGGCCGGTCAGCCCCAGCATTTT. It is translated as CASSENRAGQPQHF.

This clonotype was picked up many times. The V and J genes are TRBV18 and TRBJ1-2, with D perhaps TRBD1 (5 bases). CDR1 and CDR2 from the germline V gene are KGHSH and LQKENI. The CDR3 runs to 14 residues. V was shortened by 2 bases and J by 6 bases, with 13 bases between the two germline ends. In nucleotides, the CDR3 is TGTGCCAGCTCACCATACGAGGGGAAGGATGGCTACACCTTC. Amino acids: CASSPYEGKDGYTF.

The gene calls are TRBV6-1 and TRBJ2-7; TRBD2 is a possible D gene (5 bases). The CDR3 has 13 residues. V was pared by 6 bases and J by 3 bases, with 12 bases between. Germline V gene sequence: CDR1 MNHNS, CDR2 SASEGT. The CDR3 region has the DNA TGTGCCAGCAGAAGCACCGGGATCTACGAGCAGTACTTC. Translation: CASRSTGIYEQYF.

This clonotype was recorded at least ten times. This chain links TRBV6-4 with TRBJ2-2; 7 nucleotides match TRBD1. Trimming took 3 bases from V and 1 from J; bases not matched to a gene: 5. The CDR3 has 16 amino acids. Germline-derived CDR1 and CDR2 are MRHNA and SNTAGT. For the CDR3, the DNA is TGTGCCAGCAGTGAAAGGCAGGGGGAGAACACCGGGGAGCTGTTTTTT. The encoded protein is CASSERQGENTGELFF.

This clonotype was counted once. This sequence joins TRBV28 and TRBJ2-5; the match to TRBD1 covers 7 bases. The length of the CDR3 is 14 residues. V shed 2 bases, J shed 4 bases, and the junction held 4 bases outside the gene matches. Per germline, CDR1 MDHEN and CDR2 SYDVKM. CDR3 sequence: CASSLTQGPETQYF. Written as DNA, the CDR3 is TGTGCCAGCAGTTTAACACAGGGGCCAGAGACCCAGTACTTC. The complete variable domain, with remaining parts taken from reference TRBV28 and TRBJ2-5, reads DVKVTQSSRYLVKRTGEKVFLECVQDMDHENMFWYRQDPGLGLRLIYFSYDVKMKEKGDIPEGYSVSREKKERFSLILESASTNQTSMYLCASSLTQGPETQYFGPGTRLLVL.

The V gene is TRBV6-1, the J gene TRBJ1-6; tentatively, D is TRBD1 (6 bases). This CDR3 is 14 amino acids long. Germline CDR1 reads MNHNS; CDR2 reads SASEGT. V lost 0 bases and J 11 bases, leaving 11 bases between the germline ends. DNA of the CDR3: TGTGCCAGCAGTGAAGCATTTGGGACAACACCCCTCCACTTT. Its protein is CASSEAFGTTPLHF.

Ten or more counts support this clonotype. The V and J genes are TRBV6-1 and TRBJ1-4, with D unresolved. Germline CDR1 reads MNHNS; CDR2 reads SASEGT. Trimming removed 2 bases at V and 4 bases at J, with 11 bases between. The CDR3 sequence is 15 residues long. The CDR3 region has the DNA TGTGCCAGCAGTGAATTCAGCGCATTTAATGAAAAACTGTTTTTT. It encodes CASSEFSAFNEKLFF.

This clonotype was seen ten or more times. At one of its ends the junction is not consistent with the germline gene, which may arise from a read error. This sequence joins TRBV7-2 and TRBJ1-3; D gene uncertain. The CDR3 runs 15 residues. The V gene's germline CDR1 is SGHTA and CDR2 FQGNSA. CDR3 protein: CASSLAGTSGNTIYF. In DNA, the CDR3 is TGTGCCAGCAGCCTAGCAGGAACCTCTGGAAACACCATATATTTT.

This chain joins TRBV6-5 and TRBJ2-7, with 8 bases identical to TRBD1. Germline lookup yields CDR1 MNHEY and CDR2 SVGAGI. CDR3 length: 17 amino acids. Trimming cost V 2 bases and J 3 bases; bases outside gene matches: 12. This chain's CDR3 is CASSYPRTGFGVYEQYF. The CDR3 region has the DNA TGTGCCAGCAGTTACCCACGGACAGGGTTCGGGGTCTACGAGCAGTACTTC.

Ten or more counts support this clonotype. The V and J genes are TRBV7-9 and TRBJ1-6, with TRBD1 as a possible D gene (6 bases). V shed 5 bases and J shed 5 bases, with 13 bases lying between them. There are 15 residues in the CDR3. Germline V gives CDR1 SEHNR, CDR2 FQNEAQ (reference sequence). The chain's CDR3 is CASSLGQTNNSPLHF. DNA of the CDR3: TGTGCCAGCAGCCTAGGACAGACCAATAATTCACCCCTCCACTTT.